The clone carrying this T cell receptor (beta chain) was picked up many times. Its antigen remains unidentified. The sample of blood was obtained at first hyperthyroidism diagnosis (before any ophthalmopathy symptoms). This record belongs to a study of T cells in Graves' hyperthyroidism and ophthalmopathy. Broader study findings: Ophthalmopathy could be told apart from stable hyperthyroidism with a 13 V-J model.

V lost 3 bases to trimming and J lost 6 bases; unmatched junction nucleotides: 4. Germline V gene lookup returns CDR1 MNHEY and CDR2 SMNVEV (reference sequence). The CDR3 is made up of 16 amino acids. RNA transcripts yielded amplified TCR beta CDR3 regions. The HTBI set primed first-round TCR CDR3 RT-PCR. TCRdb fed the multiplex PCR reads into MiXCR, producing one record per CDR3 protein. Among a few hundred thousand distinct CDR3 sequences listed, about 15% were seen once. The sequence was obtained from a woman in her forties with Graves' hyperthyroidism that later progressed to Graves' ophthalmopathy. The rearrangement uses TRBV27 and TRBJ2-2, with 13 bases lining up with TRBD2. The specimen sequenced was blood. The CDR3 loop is CASSLPGLAGAGELFF. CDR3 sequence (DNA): TGTGCCAGCAGTTTGCCCGGACTAGCGGGAGCCGGGGAGCTGTTTTTT.